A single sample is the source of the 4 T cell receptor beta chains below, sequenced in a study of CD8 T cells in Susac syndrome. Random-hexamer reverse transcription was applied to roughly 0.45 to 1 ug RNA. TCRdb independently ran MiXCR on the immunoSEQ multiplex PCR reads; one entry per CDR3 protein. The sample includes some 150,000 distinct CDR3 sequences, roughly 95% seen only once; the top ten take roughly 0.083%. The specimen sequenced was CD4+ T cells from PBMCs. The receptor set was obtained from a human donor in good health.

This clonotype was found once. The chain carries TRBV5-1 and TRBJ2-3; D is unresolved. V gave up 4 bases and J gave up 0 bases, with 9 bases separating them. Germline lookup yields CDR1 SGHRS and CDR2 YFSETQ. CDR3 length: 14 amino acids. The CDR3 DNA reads TGCGCCAGCAGCCAACTACAGAGCACAGATACGCAGTATTTT. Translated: CASSQLQSTDTQYF.

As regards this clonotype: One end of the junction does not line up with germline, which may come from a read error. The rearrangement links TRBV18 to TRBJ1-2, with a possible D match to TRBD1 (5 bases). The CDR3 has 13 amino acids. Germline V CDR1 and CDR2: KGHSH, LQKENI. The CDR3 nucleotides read TGTGCCAGCTCGGCGGGACGGGACTATAGCTACACCTTC. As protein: CASSAGRDYSYTF.

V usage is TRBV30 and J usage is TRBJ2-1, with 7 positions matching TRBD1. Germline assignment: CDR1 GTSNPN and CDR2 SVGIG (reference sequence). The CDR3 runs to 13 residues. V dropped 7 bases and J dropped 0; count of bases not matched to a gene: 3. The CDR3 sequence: CASDRVSYNEQFF. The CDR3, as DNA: TGTGCCTCAGACAGGGTCTCCTACAATGAGCAGTTCTTC.

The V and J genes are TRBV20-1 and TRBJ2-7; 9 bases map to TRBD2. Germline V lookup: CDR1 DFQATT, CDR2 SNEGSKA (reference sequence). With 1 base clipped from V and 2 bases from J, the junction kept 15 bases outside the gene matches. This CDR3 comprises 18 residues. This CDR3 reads CSARGSGGASGAPYEQYF. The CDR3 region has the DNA TGCAGTGCTAGAGGGAGTGGGGGGGCTAGCGGGGCTCCCTACGAGCAGTACTTC.